This entry concerns a single TCR beta chain. Unmatched junction bases numbered 3, after V lost 2 bases and J lost 8 bases. The V gene's germline CDR1 is SGHTA and CDR2 FQGNSA. The CDR3 extends over 14 amino acids. The sample comes from a study of blood T cell repertoires in COVID-19. Across the study: The origin of the acute and convalescent COVID-19 samples was the United States, Italy and Spain.

Authors' processing steps: Amplification of reference gene primers provided the estimated nucleated cell counts. The assay was immunoSEQ multiplex PCR, and TCRdb's table has in-frame clones only and misses some. The DNA was the basis for D and trimming; V, J and clone size are from that table. The sample contains about 170,000 clones, 84% of which appear only once. Sequenced input: peripheral blood. The clonotype comes from a man aged 35 to 55 who had recovered from COVID-19. The chain is built from TRBV7-2 and TRBJ2-1, with 10 positions matching TRBD2. CDR3 nucleotides: TGTGCCAGCAGCTTAAGCGGGAGGGCCGATGAGCAGTTCTTC. Translated: CASSLSGRADEQFF. Looking up the rest from reference TRBV7-2 and TRBJ2-1 gives the full variable domain: GAGVSQSPSNKVTEKGKDVELRCDPISGHTALYWYRQSLGQGLEFLIYFQGNSAPDKSGLPSDRFSAERTGGSVSTLTIQRTQQEDSAVYLCASSLSGRADEQFFGPGTRLTVL.